Given below is one T cell receptor beta chain in context. Its antigen remains unidentified. This sample stems from a study of T-cell memory formation after mild COVID-19. Study at large: TCR clusters were mostly confined to one donor each. Findings and caveats of the study: Some clones that responded turned up in pre-infection memory, which suggests that cross-reactive memory joined in. The SARS-CoV-2 specificity of second-wave clones reaching peak at day 37 remained unverified. CD4/CD8 balance characterized clones contracting day 15 to 85, and CD4+ skew characterized later expanders.

There are 14 residues in the CDR3. Looked up from germline, CDR1 is SNHLY and CDR2 is FYNNEI. V trimming: 8 bases; J trimming: 1 base; junction bases outside the gene matches: 3. A single record per CDR3 protein comes from TCRdb applying MiXCR to the 5' RACE reads. The table has roughly 550,000 distinct CDR3 sequences, 20% seen once. The sequencing sample was made of PBMCs or a T cell subset sorted from them (not recorded which). The sequence came from an adult woman who had mild COVID-19 (a few samples of this study predate the infection). Cell type and time point are not known. The chain employs TRBV2 and TRBJ2-1; 9 bases align to TRBD2. CDR3 sequence reads: CASESGGSYNEQFF. Here the CDR3 DNA reads TGTGCCAGCGAGAGCGGGGGGTCCTACAATGAGCAGTTCTTC.